This T cell receptor (beta chain) was profiled in a study of T-cell reconstitution after alpha-beta-depleted transplantation in children. Study results and caveats: Newly generated T cells supplied most T-cell counts and diversity one year post-transplant.

About this clonotype itself: Its antigen is not known.

The CDR3 sequence is 21 residues long. The V segment lost 5 bases and the J segment 3 bases; nucleotides outside the gene matches: 23. In germline, CDR1 is MNHEY, CDR2 SVGEGT. Preparation of the TCRbeta library was carried out with unique molecular identifiers. TCRdb reprocessed the PCR reads via MiXCR and lists one record per CDR3 protein. The sample contains 900,000 or so distinct CDR3 sequences, 16% of which appear only once. The TCR was taken from a male patient younger than 18 who had a stem cell transplant for acute lymphoblastic leukemia, so the T cells may come from the graft donor. V is TRBV6-2 or TRBV6-3 and J is TRBJ2-3; 10 bases agree with TRBD2. The specimen was PBMCs, mostly from graft donor cells, collected 360 days after TCRalphabeta/CD19-depleted stem cell transplant. CDR3 DNA sequence: TGTGCCAGCAGTCCACCAATTTACAGGGTGGGGGGGACTAGCGAGACAGATACGCAGTATTTT. This gives the protein CASSPPIYRVGGTSETDTQYF.